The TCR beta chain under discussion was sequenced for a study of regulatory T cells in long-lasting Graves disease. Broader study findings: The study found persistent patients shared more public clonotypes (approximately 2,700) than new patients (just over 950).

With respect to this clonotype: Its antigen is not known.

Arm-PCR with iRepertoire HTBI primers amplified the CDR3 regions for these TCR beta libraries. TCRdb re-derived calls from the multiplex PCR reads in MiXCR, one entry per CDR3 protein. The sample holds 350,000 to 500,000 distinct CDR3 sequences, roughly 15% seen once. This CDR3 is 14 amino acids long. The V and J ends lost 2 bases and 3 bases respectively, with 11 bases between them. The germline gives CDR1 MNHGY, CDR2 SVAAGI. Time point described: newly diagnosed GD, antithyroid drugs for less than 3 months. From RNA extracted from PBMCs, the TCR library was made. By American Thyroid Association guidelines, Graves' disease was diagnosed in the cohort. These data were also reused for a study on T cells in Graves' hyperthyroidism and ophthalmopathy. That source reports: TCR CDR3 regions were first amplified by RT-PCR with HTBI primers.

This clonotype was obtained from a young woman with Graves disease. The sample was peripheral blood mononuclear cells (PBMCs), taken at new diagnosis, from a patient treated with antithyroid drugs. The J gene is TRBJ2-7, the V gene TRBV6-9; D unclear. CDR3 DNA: TGTGCCAGCAGTTATAGTTTAGTAGGCTACGAGCAGTACTTC. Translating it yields CASSYSLVGYEQYF.